The sequence of this TCR beta chain was determined in a study of cytomegalovirus exposure and HLA in healthy donors (dated by TCRdb to 2016 to 2017). Background on the whole study: According to a later analysis, the 110 or so validation repertoires were produced on the same platform as the roughly 720 repertoires of the first cohort. The study was designed to test whether signatures of past pathogen exposure could be identified by cataloging public T cell receptors. High-throughput TCR immunosequencing, statistical association of individual TCRs with disease status, and machine learning were combined to predict cytomegalovirus infection status. A separate validation cohort of roughly 120 different subjects was used in addition to the roughly 620-subject first cohort. Broad study findings and their caveats: The classifier was reported to diagnose cytomegalovirus status with high specificity and sensitivity in both the original cohort and the validation cohort. A few of the identified cytomegalovirus-associated TCR beta chains were confirmed in vitro to be specific for cytomegalovirus antigens. A total of 150 to 200 TCR beta chains were listed by the study as associated with cytomegalovirus. Subsequent analysis determined that TCRs grouped into clusters in the first cohort also showed a tendency toward co-occurrence across the 130 or so validation repertoires, and 85% to 95% of cluster scores exceeded 0. While some public TCRs were present in many individuals, most TCR sequences turned up only very rarely across donors. The authors suggested that the approach could potentially be extended to other disease states and immunological phenotypes. A later analysis lacked HLA typing for the validation cohort, so it scored co-occurrence in that cohort across all 120 or so repertoires.

This clone has just one count. Its antigen is still unknown. Per-base qualities were not stored, and no clone one base away is much larger. Taken from the germline V gene (reference sequence), the CDR1 and CDR2 loops are SEHNR and FQNEAQ. The trim is 5 bases for V and 0 bases for J, with a gap of 14 bases between the germline ends. The CDR3 sequence holds 15 residues, the cysteine and phenylalanine included. Just CDR3 DNA is preserved here, 45 bases in frame from base 1. The library was built by means of the immunoSEQ multiplex PCR assay. The paper's processing steps were these. A statistical classification framework was built for diagnosing cytomegalovirus status from the catalog of TCR beta chain sequences. TCRdb carries this immuneACCESS record with in-frame sequences only. Its versions omit some clonotypes, under half of them owing to an unresolved V gene in the studies checked, with the rest unexplained. That table furnishes V, J and clone size, whereas the DNA furnished D and trimming. The sample contains around 150,000 clones, 95% to 97% of them found a single time. Approximately 0.97% of the sample rests with the top ten.

The donors were included in the validation cohort of roughly 120 subjects, a group kept apart from the approximately 700-subject first cohort. This sequence was found in a young woman in good health and CMV-seronegative. Sequenced material: PBMCs. The chain uses TRBV7-9 and TRBJ2-7; TRBD1 is perhaps the D gene, given 6 matching bases. This receptor has the CDR3 CASSPWTESSYEQYF. The nucleotides read TGTGCCAGCAGCCCTTGGACAGAAAGCTCCTACGAGCAGTACTTC.